These 9 T cell receptor beta chains were all obtained from the same sample, sequenced in a study of T cell repertoires in cytomegalovirus infection. No cognate antigen is known for these TCRs. TCRdb re-derived calls from the reads in MiXCR, one entry per CDR3 protein. The sample has approximately 340,000 distinct CDR3 sequences, roughly 29% seen once. The input for sequencing was cultured PBMCs, taken from culture after CMV antigen stimulation. The receptors were gathered from a human donor in good health (CMV status not recorded). Some clones in this sample may be carry-over from other donors' samples.

This clonotype came up a few times. The chain joins TRBV20-1 to TRBJ2-2; the D gene is possibly TRBD1 (7 bases). This CDR3 is 19 amino acids long. Germline CDR1 reads DFQATT; CDR2 reads SNEGSKA (reference sequence). The V and J ends lost 1 base and 0 bases respectively, with 21 bases between them. In DNA form, the CDR3 reads TGCAGTGCTAGAGGGTTTAAAGAGGGGGCTAGCGCGAACACCGGGGAGCTGTTTTTT. It yields the protein CSARGFKEGASANTGELFF.

The V and J genes are TRBV20-1 and TRBJ2-7; 9 bases map to TRBD2. The CDR3 runs 14 residues. Trimming took 5 bases from V and 4 from J; bases not matched to a gene: 9. In germline, CDR1 is DFQATT, CDR2 SNEGSKA (reference sequence). The CDR3 sequence: CSAGIAGALYEQYF. CDR3 in DNA: TGCAGTGCTGGAATAGCGGGAGCTCTTTACGAGCAGTACTTC.

This clonotype was seen repeatedly, ten times or more. The chain employs TRBV7-2 and TRBJ2-3; 10 positions match TRBD2. CDR1 and CDR2 from the germline V gene are SGHTA and FQGNSA. The V segment lost 4 bases and the J segment 6 bases; nucleotides outside the gene matches: 10. The CDR3 runs to 16 residues. The CDR3 spells CASSSYASGSRDTQYF. The CDR3 DNA sequence: TGTGCCAGCAGCTCCTACGCTAGCGGGAGTAGGGATACGCAGTATTTT.

The rearrangement uses TRBV15 and TRBJ1-4, with 7 positions matching TRBD1. After removal of 1 base from V and 4 bases from J, the junction contained 6 bases not matched to a gene. The V gene's germline CDR1 is LNHNV and CDR2 YYDKDF (reference sequence). The CDR3 extends over 16 amino acids. CDR3 sequence: CATSRGKGQLNEKLFF. CDR3 DNA sequence: TGTGCCACCAGCAGAGGCAAGGGACAGCTTAATGAAAAACTGTTTTTT.

This clonotype was recorded a few times. The chain carries TRBV28 and TRBJ2-1, with 11 bases that match TRBD2. Germline assignment: CDR1 MDHEN and CDR2 SYDVKM. V dropped 6 bases and J dropped 3; count of bases not matched to a gene: 7. CDR3 length: 16 amino acids. CDR3 nucleotide sequence: TGTGCCAGCAGGGGCGGAGGGACTAGCGGCTACAATGAGCAGTTCTTC. Its translation is CASRGGGTSGYNEQFF. Complete variable domain (other parts from reference TRBV28 and TRBJ2-1): DVKVTQSSRYLVKRTGEKVFLECVQDMDHENMFWYRQDPGLGLRLIYFSYDVKMKEKGDIPEGYSVSREKKERFSLILESASTNQTSMYLCASRGGGTSGYNEQFFGPGTRLTVL.

This clonotype was observed a few times. The rearrangement links TRBV12-3 or TRBV12-4 to TRBJ2-3; 10 bases fit TRBD2. Trimming at V came to 10 bases and at J to 8 bases, leaving 15 bases not matched to a gene. The CDR3 has 15 residues. This chain's CDR3 is CATLTSGSVAATQYF. The DNA of the CDR3 is TGTGCCACCCTGACTAGCGGGTCGGTGGCAGCTACGCAGTATTTT.

This clonotype was seen repeatedly, ten times or more. For the CDR3, the DNA is TGTGCCAGCAGCTTAACCGCGACTAGCGGGGGGCCCACAGATACGCAGTATTTT. As protein: CASSLTATSGGPTDTQYF. The chain couples TRBV7-6 to TRBJ2-3, with 13 bases matching TRBD2. This CDR3 has 18 residues. Trimming removed 2 bases from V and 2 bases from J; junction bases left unmatched: 7. Germline loops: CDR1 SGHVS, CDR2 FNYEAQ.

This clonotype occurred many times. The J gene is TRBJ1-1, the V gene TRBV7-2, with D possibly matching TRBD1 (5 bases). In germline, CDR1 is SGHTA, CDR2 FQGNSA. Deletions cut 5 bases from V and 3 bases from J, with 13 bases between. The CDR3 spans 14 residues. Here the CDR3 reads CASSPGWAYTEAFF. The CDR3 DNA sequence: TGTGCCAGCAGCCCAGGGTGGGCGTACACTGAAGCTTTCTTT.

A few counts support this clonotype. This sequence joins TRBV20-1 and TRBJ2-7; 11 bases line up with TRBD1. The CDR3 has 15 residues. The junction had 5 bases not matched to a gene; V was cut back by 2 bases and J by 2 bases. Germline CDR1 DFQATT, CDR2 SNEGSKA (reference sequence). The CDR3 nucleotides read TGCAGTGCTAGAAGGGGACAGGGGGGGACCTACGAGCAGTACTTC. It is translated as CSARRGQGGTYEQYF.